This T cell receptor (beta chain) stems from a study of T cells in tumors after PD-1 blockade. Study observations and caveats: Most post-therapy expanded exhausted CD8+ clones were new, undetected before treatment.

The table came from immunoSEQ multiplex PCR; TCRdb's copy has only in-frame clones and leaves some out. The table lists about 8,500 clones, around 60% of them singletons. To note about this clone: As yet, its antigen is unknown.

Material: tumor tissue, obtained after anti-PD-1 treatment. This receptor was obtained from a human donor with basal cell carcinoma.

The CDR3 DNA is TGTGCCAGCAGCGTCTCCCTAGCGGGGGGACCTGGGAGAGAGCAGTTCTTC. Translated: CASSVSLAGGPGREQFF. The chain links TRBV9 to TRBJ2-1, with 11 bases fitting TRBD2. Germline V gene lookup returns CDR1 SGDLS and CDR2 YYNGEE. The CDR3 sequence is 17 residues long. V lost 2 bases and J lost 10; bases outside the gene matches: 14.